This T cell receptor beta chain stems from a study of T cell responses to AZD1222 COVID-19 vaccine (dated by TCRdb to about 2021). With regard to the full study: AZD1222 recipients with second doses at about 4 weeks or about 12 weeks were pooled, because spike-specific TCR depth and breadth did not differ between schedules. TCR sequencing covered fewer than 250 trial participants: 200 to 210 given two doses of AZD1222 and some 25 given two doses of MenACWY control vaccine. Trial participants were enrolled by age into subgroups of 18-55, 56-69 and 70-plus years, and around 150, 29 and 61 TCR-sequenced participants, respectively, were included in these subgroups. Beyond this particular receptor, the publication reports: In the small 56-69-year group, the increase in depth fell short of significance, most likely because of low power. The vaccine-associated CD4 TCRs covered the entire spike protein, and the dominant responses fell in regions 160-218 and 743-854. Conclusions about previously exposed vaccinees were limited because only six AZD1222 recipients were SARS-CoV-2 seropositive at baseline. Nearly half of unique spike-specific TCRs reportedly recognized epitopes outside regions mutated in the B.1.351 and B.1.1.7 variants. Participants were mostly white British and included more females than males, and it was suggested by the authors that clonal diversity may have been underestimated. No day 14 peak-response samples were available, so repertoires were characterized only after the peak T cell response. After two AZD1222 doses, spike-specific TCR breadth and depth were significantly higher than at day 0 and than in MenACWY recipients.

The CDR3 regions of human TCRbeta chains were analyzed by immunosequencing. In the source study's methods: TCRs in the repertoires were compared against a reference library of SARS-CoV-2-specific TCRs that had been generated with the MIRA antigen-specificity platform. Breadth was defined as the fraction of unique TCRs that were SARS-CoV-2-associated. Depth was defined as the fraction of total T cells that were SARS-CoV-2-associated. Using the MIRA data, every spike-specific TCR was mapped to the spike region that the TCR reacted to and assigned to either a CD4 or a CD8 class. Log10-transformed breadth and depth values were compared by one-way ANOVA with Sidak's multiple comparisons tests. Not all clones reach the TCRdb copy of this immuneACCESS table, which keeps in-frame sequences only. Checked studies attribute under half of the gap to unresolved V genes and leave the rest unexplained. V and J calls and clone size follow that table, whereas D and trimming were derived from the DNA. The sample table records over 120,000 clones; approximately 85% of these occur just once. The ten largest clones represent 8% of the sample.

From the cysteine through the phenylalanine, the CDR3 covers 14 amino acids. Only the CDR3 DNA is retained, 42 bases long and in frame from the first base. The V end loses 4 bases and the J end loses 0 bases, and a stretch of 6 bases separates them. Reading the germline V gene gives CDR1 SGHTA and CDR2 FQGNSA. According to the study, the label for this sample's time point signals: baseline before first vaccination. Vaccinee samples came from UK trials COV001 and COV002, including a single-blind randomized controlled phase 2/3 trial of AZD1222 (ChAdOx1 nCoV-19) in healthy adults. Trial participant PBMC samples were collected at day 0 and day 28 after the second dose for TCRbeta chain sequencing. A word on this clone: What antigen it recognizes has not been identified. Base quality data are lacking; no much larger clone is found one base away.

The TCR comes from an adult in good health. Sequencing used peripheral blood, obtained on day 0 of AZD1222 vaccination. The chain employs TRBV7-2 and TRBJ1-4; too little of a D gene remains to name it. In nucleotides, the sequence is TGTGCCAGCAGCTCAAGTGCAACTAATGAAAAACTGTTTTTT. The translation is CASSSSATNEKLFF.